The 18 T cell receptor beta chains below all came from one sample that was sequenced in a study of blood T cell repertoires in COVID-19. Repertoires were generated with immunoSEQ multiplex PCR, while TCRdb's copy carries only in-frame clones and drops some. The table shows over 150,000 clones, with about nine tenths occurring only once. Sequencing was carried out using peripheral blood. The receptors shown here come from a man aged 18 to 30 who had recovered from COVID-19.

This clone came up once. The V and J genes are TRBV24-1 and TRBJ1-1; a weak D match, TRBD1 (6 bases). The CDR3 sequence is 13 residues long. The germline V gene has CDR1 KGHDR and CDR2 SFDVKD. Deletions cut 4 bases from V and 10 bases from J, with 15 bases between. Here the CDR3 DNA reads TGTGCCACCAGTGAGTCAGGGGAAAGGGGAGCTTTCTTT. Its translation: CATSESGERGAFF.

J is TRBJ2-5 and V is TRBV4-3; D uncertain. CDR3 size: 16 residues. The V gene's germline CDR1 is LGHNA and CDR2 YSLEER. The V end lost 0 bases, the J end lost 2 bases, and 13 bases lay between the germline ends. CDR3 residues: CASSQDRSGPQETQYF. CDR3 nucleotides: TGCGCCAGCAGCCAAGATAGATCAGGCCCACAAGAGACCCAGTACTTC.

The genes are TRBV7-2 and TRBJ1-1; 8 bases are a match to TRBD1. Unmatched junction bases numbered 12, after V lost 4 bases and J lost 11 bases. CDR1 SGHTA and CDR2 FQGNSA come from the germline V gene. This CDR3 comprises 14 residues. The CDR3 loop reads CASSSGGGPLDAFF. DNA of the CDR3: TGTGCCAGCAGCTCAGGGGGCGGTCCTCTGGACGCTTTCTTT.

The V call is TRBV24-1, the J call TRBJ2-1; D is possibly TRBD1 (5 bases). Trimming removed 4 bases at V and 2 bases at J, with 20 bases between. From germline, CDR1 is KGHDR and CDR2 SFDVKD. This CDR3 is built from 18 residues. CDR3 sequence: CATSETMGQGSTYNEQFF. The CDR3 bases are TGTGCCACCAGTGAGACGATGGGGCAGGGATCAACCTACAATGAGCAGTTCTTC.

The genes are TRBV3-1 (or the pseudogene TRBV3-2) and TRBJ2-7; D is possibly TRBD2 (5 bases). Between the trimmed V and J ends, which lost 0 bases and 1 base, there was a span of 10 bases. The length of the CDR3 is 15 residues. CDR1 and CDR2 (germline): LGHDT, YNNKEL (reference sequence). CDR3 in DNA: TGTGCCAGCAGCCAAGAAGCGGTACTTTCCTACGAGCAGTACTTC. It encodes CASSQEAVLSYEQYF.

Concerning this clone itself: Within the sample, other DNA sequences also encode this same CDR3. CDR3 loop: CASSLAASGSYEQYF. CDR3 bases: TGCGCCAGCAGCTTGGCGGCTAGCGGCTCCTACGAGCAGTACTTC. The V gene is TRBV5-1, the J gene TRBJ2-7; TRBD2 agrees at 7 bases. The CDR3 is 15 residues long. With V trimmed by 0 bases and J by 0 bases, 3 bases remained unmatched. Germline CDR1 reads SGHRS; CDR2 reads YFSETQ.

The chain has TRBV4-1 and TRBJ2-3, with a weak D call TRBD2 (5 bases). The germline V gene has CDR1 MGHRA and CDR2 YSYEKL. The ends were cut back, 3 bases at V and 5 bases at J, with 9 bases in the middle. The CDR3 loop spans 13 amino acids. CDR3 sequence reads: CASSHLEGDTQYF. DNA for the CDR3: TGCGCCAGCAGCCACCTAGAGGGAGATACGCAGTATTTT.

The rearrangement uses TRBV6-5 and TRBJ1-2, with D uncertain. The germline V gene has CDR1 MNHEY and CDR2 SVGAGI. Trimming removed 7 bases at V and 4 bases at J, with 13 bases between. The CDR3 totals 13 residues. This chain's CDR3 is CASMGPTFYGYTF. The CDR3 DNA is TGTGCCAGCATGGGTCCGACATTCTATGGCTACACCTTC.

The chain couples TRBV5-6 to TRBJ1-6; D not certain. The CDR3 is 13 amino acids. V lost 0 bases to trimming and J lost 7 bases, with 5 bases between them. Germline loops: CDR1 SGHDT, CDR2 YYEEEE. CDR3 sequence: CASSLDRNSPLHF. Written as DNA, the CDR3 is TGTGCCAGCAGCTTGGACAGAAATTCACCCCTCCACTTT.

This clone was seen only once. This chain connects TRBV13 to TRBJ1-2; TRBD1 matches 7 bases. Germline assignment: CDR1 PRHDT and CDR2 FYEKMQ (reference sequence). Trimming removed 5 bases from V and 7 bases from J; junction bases left unmatched: 7. CDR3 size: 13 residues. CDR3 nucleotide sequence: TGTGCCAGCAGCCCCTGGGGGGACAGTGGCTACACCTTC. It codes for CASSPWGDSGYTF.

V usage is TRBV29-1 and J usage is TRBJ2-2; no reliable D call. The CDR3 is made up of 13 amino acids. Looked up from germline, CDR1 is SQVTM and CDR2 is ANQGSEA. Trimming removed 3 bases at V and 2 bases at J, with 7 bases between. CDR3 region: CSVETSNTGELFF. The CDR3 DNA is TGCAGCGTTGAGACTTCCAACACCGGGGAGCTGTTTTTT.

The chain joins TRBV28 to TRBJ2-1; D gene unclear. Germline CDR1 is MDHEN and CDR2 is SYDVKM. Trimming removed 5 bases at V and 1 base at J, with 9 bases between. The CDR3 contains 14 residues. The CDR3 here is CASSPPKSYNEQFF. In DNA, the CDR3 is TGTGCCAGCAGTCCCCCTAAATCCTACAATGAGCAGTTCTTC. Complete variable domain (other parts from reference TRBV28 and TRBJ2-1): DVKVTQSSRYLVKRTGEKVFLECVQDMDHENMFWYRQDPGLGLRLIYFSYDVKMKEKGDIPEGYSVSREKKERFSLILESASTNQTSMYLCASSPPKSYNEQFFGPGTRLTVL.

The gene calls are TRBV13 and TRBJ2-3; 7 bases align to TRBD2. The CDR3 totals 15 residues. V shed 5 bases, J shed 5 bases, and the junction held 10 bases outside the gene matches. Germline CDR1 reads PRHDT; CDR2 reads FYEKMQ (reference sequence). For the CDR3, the DNA is TGTGCCAGCAGCACTAACCGACTAGCCAAAGATACGCAGTATTTT. It is translated as CASSTNRLAKDTQYF. The variable domain in full, completed from reference TRBV13 and TRBJ2-3, reads AAGVIQSPRHLIKEKRETATLKCYPIPRHDTVYWYQQGPGQDPQFLISFYEKMQSDKGSIPDRFSAQQFSDYHSELNMSSLELGDSALYFCASSTNRLAKDTQYFGPGTRLTVL.

The V call is TRBV12-3 or TRBV12-4, the J call TRBJ2-1; 9 bases fit TRBD2. Trimming removed 6 bases from V and 8 bases from J; junction bases left unmatched: 2. The length of the CDR3 is 12 residues. The CDR3 sequence: CASRGLADEQFF. The CDR3 nucleotides read TGTGCCAGCAGGGGACTAGCCGATGAGCAGTTCTTC.

The chain uses TRBV6-6 and TRBJ2-1, with a weak D call TRBD2 (7 bases). The germline CDR1 and CDR2 sequences are MNHNY and SVGAGI (reference sequence). The CDR3 is 13 amino acids. The V gene lost 6 bases and the J gene lost 4 bases, with 10 bases spanning the gap. The CDR3 is CASRGGGYNEQFF. The DNA of the CDR3 is TGTGCCAGCAGAGGGGGGGGGTACAATGAGCAGTTCTTC.

The chain employs TRBV19 and TRBJ2-3; D may be TRBD2 (5 bases). Per the germline V gene, CDR1 is LNHDA and CDR2 is SQIVND (reference sequence). The CDR3 length is 13 residues. V was clipped by 7 bases and J by 4 bases, with 12 bases between them. In DNA form, the CDR3 reads TGTGCCAGTACCTCGAGGGCCCCAGATACGCAGTATTTT. Amino acids: CASTSRAPDTQYF.

V usage is TRBV11-3 and J usage is TRBJ1-1; TRBD1 is a possible D gene (5 bases). Germline V gene sequence: CDR1 SGHNT, CDR2 YENEEA. The CDR3 covers 14 residues. Trimming left V 4 bases short and J 3 bases short, with 12 bases between. This chain's CDR3 is CASSSSGGDTEAFF. Here the CDR3 DNA reads TGTGCCAGCAGCTCGTCGGGGGGGGACACTGAAGCTTTCTTT.

J is TRBJ1-1 and V is TRBV6-5; D is undetermined. Germline lookup yields CDR1 MNHEY and CDR2 SVGAGI. The CDR3 has 11 residues. V was cut by 10 bases and J by 3 bases, with 9 bases left in between. The CDR3 bases are TGTGCCACGACTCGGGACACTGAAGCTTTCTTT. Translation: CATTRDTEAFF.